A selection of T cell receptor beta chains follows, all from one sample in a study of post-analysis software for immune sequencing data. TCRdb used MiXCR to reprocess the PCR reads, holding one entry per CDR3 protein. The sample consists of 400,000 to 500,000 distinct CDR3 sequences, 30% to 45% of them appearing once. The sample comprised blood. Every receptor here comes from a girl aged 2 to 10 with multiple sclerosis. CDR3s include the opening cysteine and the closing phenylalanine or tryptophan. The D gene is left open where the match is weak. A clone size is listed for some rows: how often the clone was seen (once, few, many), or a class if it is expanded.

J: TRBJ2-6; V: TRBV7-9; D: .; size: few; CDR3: CASSFLRRSLTGANVLTF; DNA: TGTGCCAGCAGCTTCCTCAGGAGGTCTTTAACTGGGGCCAACGTCCTGACTTTC
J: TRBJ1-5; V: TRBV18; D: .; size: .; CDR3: CASSPPGQTNQPQHF; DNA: TGTGCCAGCTCACCACCGGGGCAGACCAATCAGCCCCAGCATTTT
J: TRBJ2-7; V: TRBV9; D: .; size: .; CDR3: CASSAVAAPSYEQYF; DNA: TGTGCCAGCAGCGCTGTAGCGGCCCCCTCCTACGAGCAGTACTTC
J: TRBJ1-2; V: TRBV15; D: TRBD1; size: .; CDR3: CATSTGQGRGYGYTF; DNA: TGTGCCACCAGCACAGGACAGGGTAGAGGCTATGGCTACACCTTC
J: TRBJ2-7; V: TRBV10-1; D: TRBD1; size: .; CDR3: CASSDRGQGFGEQYF; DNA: TGCGCCAGCAGTGATAGGGGACAGGGGTTCGGCGAGCAGTACTTC
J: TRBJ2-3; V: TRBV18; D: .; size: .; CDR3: CASSLGQVGYF; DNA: TGTGCCAGCTCGCTTGGACAAGTTGGGTATTTT
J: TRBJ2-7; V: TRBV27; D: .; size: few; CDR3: CASSLSGFSYEQYF; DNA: TGTGCCAGCAGTTTAAGCGGATTCTCCTACGAGCAGTACTTC
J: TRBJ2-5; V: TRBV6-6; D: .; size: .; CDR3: CASSYDRSYKQYF; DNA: TGTGCCAGCAGTTACGACAGGTCCTACAAGCAGTACTTC
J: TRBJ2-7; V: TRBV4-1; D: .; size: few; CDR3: CASSTDGAYEQYF; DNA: TGCGCCAGCAGTACGGATGGGGCCTACGAGCAGTACTTC
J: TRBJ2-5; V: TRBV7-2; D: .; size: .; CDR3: CASSWTVRYQETQYF; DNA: TGTGCCAGCAGCTGGACAGTGAGGTACCAAGAGACCCAGTACTTC
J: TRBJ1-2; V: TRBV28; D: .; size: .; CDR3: CASSFGPQIYGYTF; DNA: TGTGCCAGCAGTTTTGGTCCCCAGATCTATGGCTACACCTTC
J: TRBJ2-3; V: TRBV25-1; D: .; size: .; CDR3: CASSEYIRGAVADTQYF; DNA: TGTGCCAGCAGTGAATATATAAGGGGGGCCGTCGCAGATACGCAGTATTTT
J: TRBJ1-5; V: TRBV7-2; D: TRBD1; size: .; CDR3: CASSLGDRVPRPQHF; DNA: TGTGCCAGCAGCTTAGGGGACAGGGTCCCACGGCCCCAGCATTTT
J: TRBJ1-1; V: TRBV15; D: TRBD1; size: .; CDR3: CATSRKATGETEAFF; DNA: TGTGCCACCAGCAGGAAGGCTACAGGGGAAACTGAAGCTTTCTTT
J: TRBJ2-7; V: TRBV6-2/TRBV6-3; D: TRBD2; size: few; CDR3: CASSYGYSGSAYEQYF; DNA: TGTGCCAGCAGTTACGGTTATAGCGGGAGCGCCTACGAGCAGTACTTC
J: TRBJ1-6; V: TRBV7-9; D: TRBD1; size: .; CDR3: CASSPGTGGSYNSPLHF; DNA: TGTGCCAGCAGCCCAGGGACAGGGGGCTCGTATAATTCACCCCTCCACTTT
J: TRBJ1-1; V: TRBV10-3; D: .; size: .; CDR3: CAISEGGGRGTEAFF; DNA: TGTGCCATCAGTGAGGGAGGCGGGAGAGGCACTGAAGCTTTCTTT
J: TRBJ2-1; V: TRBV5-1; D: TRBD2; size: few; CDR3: CASSLREAYNEQFF; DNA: TGCGCCAGCAGCTTGCGGGAGGCCTACAATGAGCAGTTCTTC
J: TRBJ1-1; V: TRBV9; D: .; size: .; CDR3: CASSVNPDAGEAFF; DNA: TGTGCCAGCAGCGTTAACCCTGATGCTGGAGAAGCTTTCTTT
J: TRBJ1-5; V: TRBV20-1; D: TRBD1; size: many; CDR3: CSALDRDKPQHF; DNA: TGCAGTGCCCTGGACAGGGACAAGCCCCAGCATTTT